This T cell receptor (beta chain) was profiled in a study of T-cell reconstitution after alpha-beta-depleted transplantation in children. During its preparation, the TCRbeta library received unique molecular identifiers. TCRdb independently ran MiXCR on the PCR reads; one entry per CDR3 protein. Here the sample spans more than 300,000 distinct CDR3 sequences, around 16% being singletons. Study-level points and caveats: Certain patients had high TCRbeta diversity at day 60, and it came from recipient T cells and thymic progenitors that survived. T-cell numbers and diversity, one year after transplant, stemmed largely from T cells that were newly produced. Reportedly, alpha-beta T cells present about two months post-transplant originated from several hundred expanded clones of graft origin.

For this clonotype: The antigen is unknown.

The CDR3 runs 12 residues. V dropped 3 bases and J dropped 4 bases, with 9 bases sitting between them. CDR1 and CDR2 from the germline V gene are SQVTM and ANQGSEA. The sample consisted of PBMCs, mostly from graft donor cells, taken 360 days after TCRalphabeta/CD19-depleted stem cell transplant. This TCR was recovered from a male patient aged 2 to 9 who had a stem cell transplant for acute lymphoblastic leukemia, so the T cells may come from the graft donor. The V and J genes are TRBV29-1 and TRBJ1-2; D is unresolved. CDR3 residues: CSVDRVPYGYTF. CDR3 sequence (DNA): TGCAGCGTTGATCGGGTTCCCTATGGCTACACCTTC.